This T cell receptor (beta chain) was captured by sequencing in a study of CD8+ T cells in alopecia areata (dated by TCRdb to 2016 to 2019). With regard to the full study: The treated patients took part in an open-label pilot trial in which moderate-to-severe alopecia areata was treated with oral tofacitinib at 5 to 10 mg twice daily. immunoSEQ multiplex PCR using 35 Vbeta forward primers and 13 Jbeta reverse primers was used to amplify TCRbeta CDR3 regions. Patients on tofacitinib were biopsied at baseline and after 4 and 24 weeks of treatment, and several of the patients also had a later scalp biopsy. Patients received tofacitinib for 6 to 18 months and were then followed off drug for 6 months to check for delayed response and recurrence. Scalp tissue and sorted CD4+ and CD8+ peripheral blood T cells from patchy and totalis/universalis alopecia areata patients and from healthy controls were covered by human TCRbeta sequencing. In both human patients and the C3H/HeJ mouse model, the study applied high-throughput TCRbeta sequencing to look at T cell clonal expansion in alopecia areata. Scalp clonality was compared across normal scalp (n=4), patchy alopecia areata scalp (n=8), and alopecia totalis/universalis scalp (n=8). RNA was obtained with the PAXgene miRNA kit for fixed scalp, the miRNeasy kit for PBMCs, and the RNeasy kit for mouse skin.

In light of the paper, this sample's time point label describes: baseline before oral tofacitinib. From alopecia areata patients, peripheral blood was collected along with lesional scalp punch biopsies. PBMCs were isolated by density centrifugation and stained for CD3, CD4 and CD8, and CD4+ and CD8+ T cells were sorted on a FACSAria. To prepare the library, the immunoSEQ multiplex PCR assay was applied. For TCR sequencing, RNA was extracted from every sample and reverse transcribed into cDNA to serve as template. SuperScript III was used to make first-strand cDNA, primed with a 2:1 mix of oligo-dT and random hexamers. A synthetic immune receptor repertoire was used to assess amplification bias, and residual bias was removed computationally. The original pipeline was this. Raw reads were preprocessed for error removal, and CDR3 was defined according to IMGT conventions as running from the conserved cysteine to phenylalanine. To get clonality, Shannon entropy was normalized by log2 of the number of productive unique TCRs and the result was subtracted from 1. Scalp TCRbeta sequences were cross-referenced with sorted blood CD4 and CD8 repertoires so that the CD4 or CD8 identity of scalp clones could be inferred. TCRdb's version of the immuneACCESS table is confined to in-frame rearrangements and falls short of the full clone set. An unresolved V gene accounts for under half of the shortfall where checked; the remainder is of unknown origin. Clonal size and the V and J genes are those of that table, whereas D and trimming came from the DNA. The sample table shows hundreds of thousands of clones, and about 68% are seen once. The ten largest clones represent about 1.3% of the sample.

Ends trimmed: V by 2 bases, J by 2 bases; bases unmatched to a gene: 5. Sequences SGHTA (CDR1) and FQGNSA (CDR2) are obtained from the germline V gene. The CDR3 holds 15 amino acids from the cysteine to the phenylalanine. CDR3 DNA only is kept here, 45 bases in frame from base 1. Beyond this particular receptor, the publication reports: Shared TCR sequences between patients were less evident than in mice, which may be partly attributable to HLA diversity in the patient population. Unlike mouse skin, which is dominated by gammadelta T cells, normal human skin has resident alphabeta T cells that are also sequenced, and this complicates analysis of the scalp TCR repertoire. Compared with normal scalp, lesional scalp, particularly in alopecia totalis/universalis, had higher clonality and more expanded CD8+ clones, which suggests antigenic drive.

This clone was recorded a few times. The specificity of this receptor is unknown. Nothing much larger sits one base from this clone, and base qualities are not available. The sequencing used CD4+ T cells sorted from blood, collected at week 0. The chain is encoded by TRBV7-2 joined to TRBJ2-7; the junction holds 8 bases that match TRBD2. The receptor comes from a human donor with alopecia areata. This receptor carries the CDR3 CASSLRRGETYEQYF. The base sequence is TGTGCCAGCAGCTTAAGGCGGGGGGAGACCTACGAGCAGTACTTC.